A selection of T cell receptor beta chains follows, all from one sample in a study of T cell responses to AZD1222 COVID-19 vaccine. Produced via immunoSEQ multiplex PCR; TCRdb's table is partial and in-frame only. There are about 93,000 clones in the sample; around 85% occur only once, and approximately 7.9% lies in the top ten. This material consisted of peripheral blood, taken on day 0 of AZD1222 vaccination. These TCRs come from an adult in good health. Each CDR3 is given with its conserved first and last residue. D genes are given only for firm matches. Expanded clones are given a class, and other clones once, few, many or no size at all.

CDR3aa | CDR3nt | d_gene | j_gene | abundance | v_gene
CSVEMTGSGTEAFF | TGCAGCGTTGAAATGACCGGGAGCGGCACTGAAGCTTTCTTT | NA | TRBJ1-1 | NA | TRBV29-1
CASSAGTGIGGLFF | TGTGCCAGCAGCGCCGGGACAGGGATAGGGGGGCTGTTTTTT | TRBD1 | TRBJ2-2 | NA | TRBV5-5
CASSILGEQWRPTQYF | TGTGCCAGCAGCATACTAGGGGAACAGTGGAGACCAACGCAGTATTTT | NA | TRBJ2-3 | once | TRBV7-2
CASSSGAGDYGYTF | TGTGCCAGCAGTTCTGGGGCTGGGGACTATGGCTACACCTTC | NA | TRBJ1-2 | NA | TRBV27
CASNGVSGRNTQYF | TGTGCCAGTAATGGGGTTAGCGGGAGGAATACGCAGTATTTT | TRBD2 | TRBJ2-3 | NA | TRBV19
CASSYGQENYGYTF | TGCGCCAGCAGCTACGGACAGGAGAACTATGGCTACACCTTC | TRBD1 | TRBJ1-2 | NA | TRBV5-1
CASSHSHDRIRGRNEQYF | TGCGCCAGCAGTCACTCGCACGACAGGATCCGGGGGCGTAACGAGCAGTACTTC | NA | TRBJ2-7 | NA | TRBV23-1
CASSLNGRSYNEQFF | TGTGCCAGCAGCTTGAATGGGAGGTCCTACAATGAGCAGTTCTTC | NA | TRBJ2-1 | NA | TRBV5-8
CASSPPDEQFF | TGTGCCAGCAGCCCGCCGGATGAGCAGTTCTTC | NA | TRBJ2-1 | NA | TRBV7-2
CASSYLNRVYF | TGTGCCAGCAGTTACTTGAACAGGGTCTACTTC | NA | TRBJ2-7 | NA | TRBV6-5
CASSGILYGYTF | TGTGCCAGCAGCGGGATCTTATATGGCTACACCTTC | NA | TRBJ1-2 | NA | TRBV28
CASSEVGGGFQPQHF | TGTGCCAGCAGCGAAGTGGGGGGGGGTTTTCAGCCCCAGCATTTT | NA | TRBJ1-5 | NA | TRBV2
CASSLTGQGNEKLFF | TGTGCCAGCAGTTTGACCGGGCAGGGTAATGAAAAACTGTTTTTT | NA | TRBJ1-4 | NA | TRBV28
CASRISGANVLTF | TGTGCCAGCAGGATCTCTGGGGCCAACGTCCTGACTTTC | NA | TRBJ2-6 | NA | TRBV28
CASSMTSGRATGELFF | TGTGCCAGTAGTATGACTAGCGGGAGGGCCACCGGGGAGCTGTTTTTT | TRBD2 | TRBJ2-2 | NA | TRBV19
CASSLRAGPFF | TGTGCCAGCAGTTTAAGGGCAGGACCTTTCTTT | NA | TRBJ1-1 | NA | TRBV12-3/TRBV12-4
CASKLNYEQYF | TGTGCCAGCAAGCTTAACTACGAGCAGTACTTC | NA | TRBJ2-7 | NA | TRBV6-5
CASSYGQGVPETQYF | TGTGCCAGCAGCTACGGACAGGGGGTCCCAGAGACCCAGTACTTC | TRBD1 | TRBJ2-5 | NA | TRBV7-9
CASRLSGGSEAFF | TGTGCCAGCAGGCTATCAGGGGGCTCTGAAGCTTTCTTT | TRBD1 | TRBJ1-1 | NA | TRBV6-5
CAWAPRGVYYGYTF | TGTGCCTGGGCTCCGAGAGGGGTCTACTATGGCTACACCTTC | NA | TRBJ1-2 | NA | TRBV30
CASYNRATQNTGELFF | TGTGCCAGCTATAATCGGGCCACTCAGAACACCGGGGAGCTGTTTTTT | NA | TRBJ2-2 | NA | TRBV6-6
CATSDFGTSGRLPGELFF | TGTGCCACCAGTGATTTTGGGACTAGCGGGAGGCTCCCCGGGGAGCTGTTTTTT | TRBD2 | TRBJ2-2 | NA | TRBV24-1
CSGGLAGVLPETQYF | TGCAGCGGTGGACTAGCGGGAGTGTTGCCAGAGACCCAGTACTTC | TRBD2 | TRBJ2-5 | NA | TRBV29-1
CASSRDAPPRGNIQYF | TGTGCCAGTAGTAGAGACGCGCCTCCGCGGGGCAACATTCAGTACTTC | NA | TRBJ2-4 | NA | TRBV19
CASSALSDTQYF | TGTGCCAGCAGTGCCCTATCAGATACGCAGTATTTT | NA | TRBJ2-3 | NA | TRBV27
CASSQAELFGLGPNYGYTF | TGTGCCAGCAGCCAAGCCGAACTATTCGGGTTGGGACCGAACTATGGCTACACCTTC | NA | TRBJ1-2 | NA | TRBV4-2
CASSLSGTVKTGELFF | TGTGCCAGCAGTTTATCAGGGACGGTGAAAACCGGGGAGCTGTTTTTT | NA | TRBJ2-2 | NA | TRBV27
CASRSGQGVTEAFF | TGTGCCAGCAGATCGGGACAGGGGGTAACTGAAGCTTTCTTT | TRBD1 | TRBJ1-1 | NA | TRBV5-4
CASSEATGGSNEQFF | TGCGCCAGCAGTGAGGCGACAGGGGGAAGCAATGAGCAGTTCTTC | TRBD1 | TRBJ2-1 | once | TRBV10-1
CASSTDEDEKLFF | TGTGCCAGCAGCACGGACGAGGATGAAAAACTGTTTTTT | NA | TRBJ1-4 | NA | TRBV6-5
CASSQWKETQYF | TGTGCCAGCAGCCAATGGAAAGAGACCCAGTACTTC | NA | TRBJ2-5 | once | TRBV3-1/TRBV3-2
CASSLDARAGRTDTQYF | TGTGCCAGCAGCCTAGACGCTAGGGCAGGGCGCACAGATACGCAGTATTTT | NA | TRBJ2-3 | NA | TRBV7-3
CASSFSLAGLSYEQYF | TGTGCCAGCAGTTTTTCTCTCGCGGGGTTATCCTACGAGCAGTACTTC | NA | TRBJ2-7 | once | TRBV28
CASSLSEGGPGTDTQYF | TGTGCCAGCAGCTTAAGTGAGGGAGGGCCGGGCACAGATACGCAGTATTTT | TRBD2 | TRBJ2-3 | NA | TRBV13
CASSIRVNAGNSPLHF | TGTGCCAGTAGTATACGAGTTAACGCGGGGAATTCACCCCTCCACTTT | NA | TRBJ1-6 | NA | TRBV19
CSASLLADLAKNIQYF | TGCAGTGCTAGTCTACTAGCGGATTTAGCCAAAAACATTCAGTACTTC | TRBD2 | TRBJ2-4 | NA | TRBV20-1
CASIGTLGQPQHF | TGTGCCAGCATCGGGACCTTAGGCCAGCCCCAGCATTTT | NA | TRBJ1-5 | NA | TRBV28
CASTHSVNEKLFF | TGCGCCAGCACCCACAGCGTTAATGAAAAACTGTTTTTT | NA | TRBJ1-4 | NA | TRBV10-2
CASSIEYSGRIPYGYTF | TGTGCCAGTAGTATAGAGTACTCGGGCAGGATCCCTTATGGCTACACCTTC | NA | TRBJ1-2 | NA | TRBV19
CSVARGGENEQFF | TGCAGCGTTGCCCGGGGCGGAGAGAATGAGCAGTTCTTC | NA | TRBJ2-1 | NA | TRBV29-1
CASSPLGNLYNEQFF | TGTGCCAGCAGCCCCTTAGGGAATCTTTACAATGAGCAGTTCTTC | NA | TRBJ2-1 | NA | TRBV27
CASSLALAGEGETQYF | TGTGCCAGCAGCTTAGCACTAGCGGGAGAGGGAGAGACCCAGTACTTC | TRBD2 | TRBJ2-5 | NA | TRBV7-2
CAWNGGSGEQYF | TGTGCCTGGAACGGCGGGAGCGGCGAGCAGTACTTC | TRBD2 | TRBJ2-7 | NA | TRBV30
CASSWGRSNQPQHF | TGTGCCAGCAGCTGGGGCAGGAGCAATCAGCCCCAGCATTTT | NA | TRBJ1-5 | NA | TRBV11-2
CASSVSDTGELFF | TGCGCCAGCAGTGTCTCAGACACCGGGGAGCTGTTTTTT | NA | TRBJ2-2 | NA | TRBV5-1
CASSQDLGTGRYGYTF | TGTGCCAGCAGCCAAGATTTGGGGACAGGGAGGTATGGCTACACCTTC | TRBD1 | TRBJ1-2 | few | TRBV4-2
CASSPGLNYNEQFF | TGTGCCAGCAGCCCGGGACTCAACTACAATGAGCAGTTCTTC | NA | TRBJ2-1 | NA | TRBV7-3
CASSLPYEQYF | TGTGCCAGCAGCCTCCCGTACGAGCAGTACTTC | NA | TRBJ2-7 | NA | TRBV6-2/TRBV6-3
CASSLLGGSSYNEQFF | TGTGCCAGCAGCCTCCTGGGGGGAAGCTCCTACAATGAGCAGTTCTTC | NA | TRBJ2-1 | NA | TRBV28
CASSLDPGLGFFF | TGTGCCAGCAGCTTAGACCCCGGCCTGGGGTTTTTTTTT | NA | TRBJ1-5 | NA | TRBV7-2